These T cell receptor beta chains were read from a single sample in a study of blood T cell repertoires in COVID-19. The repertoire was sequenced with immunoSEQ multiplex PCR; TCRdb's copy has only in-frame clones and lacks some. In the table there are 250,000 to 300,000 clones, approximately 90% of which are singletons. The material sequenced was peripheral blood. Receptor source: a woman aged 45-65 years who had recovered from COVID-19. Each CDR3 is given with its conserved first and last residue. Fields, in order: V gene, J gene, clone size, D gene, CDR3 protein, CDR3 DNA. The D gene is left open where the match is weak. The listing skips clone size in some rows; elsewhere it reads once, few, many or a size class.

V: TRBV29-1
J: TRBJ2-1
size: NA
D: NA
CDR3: CSALRGYNEQFF
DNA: TGCAGCGCCCTCCGGGGCTACAATGAGCAGTTCTTC

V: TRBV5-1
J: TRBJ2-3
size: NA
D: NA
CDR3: CASSLGGSRTDTQYF
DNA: TGCGCCAGCAGCTTGGGAGGGTCCCGCACAGATACGCAGTATTTT

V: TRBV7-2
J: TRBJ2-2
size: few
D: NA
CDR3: CASSLAGQAGELFF
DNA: TGTGCCAGCAGCTTAGCGGGCCAAGCCGGGGAGCTGTTTTTT

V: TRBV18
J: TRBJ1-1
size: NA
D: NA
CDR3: CASSSGGGRTEAFF
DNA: TGTGCCAGCTCCTCGGGGGGGGGTAGGACTGAAGCTTTCTTT

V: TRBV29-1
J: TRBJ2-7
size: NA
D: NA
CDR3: CSVEDGSVSPYEQYF
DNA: TGCAGCGTTGAAGACGGGTCCGTCAGTCCCTACGAGCAGTACTTC

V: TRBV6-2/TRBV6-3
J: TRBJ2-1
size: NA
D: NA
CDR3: CASSYLETGRVDNEQFF
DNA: TGTGCCAGCAGTTACCTCGAAACAGGGAGGGTTGACAATGAGCAGTTCTTC

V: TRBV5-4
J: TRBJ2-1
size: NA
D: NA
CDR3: CASSQGLDNEQFF
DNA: TGTGCCAGCAGCCAGGGTCTGGACAATGAGCAGTTCTTC

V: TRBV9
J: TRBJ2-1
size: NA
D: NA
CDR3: CASSVGLAASNEQFF
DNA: TGTGCCAGCAGCGTAGGACTGGCGGCCTCCAATGAGCAGTTCTTC

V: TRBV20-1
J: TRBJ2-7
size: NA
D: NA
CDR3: CSASRPGEQYF
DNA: TGCAGTGCCTCCCGACCGGGCGAGCAGTACTTC

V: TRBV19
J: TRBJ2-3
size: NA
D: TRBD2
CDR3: CASSLASGRVDTQYF
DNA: TGTGCCAGTAGTTTGGCTAGCGGGAGGGTAGATACGCAGTATTTT

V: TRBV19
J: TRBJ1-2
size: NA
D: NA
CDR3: CASSRTGTFYGYTF
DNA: TGTGCCAGTAGTAGAACAGGGACCTTCTATGGCTACACCTTC

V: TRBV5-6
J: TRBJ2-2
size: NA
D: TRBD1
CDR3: CASSPSTGQGLPGELFF
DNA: TGTGCCAGCAGCCCTAGCACTGGACAGGGATTACCCGGGGAGCTGTTTTTT

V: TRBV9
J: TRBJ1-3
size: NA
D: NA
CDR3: CASSVEPAGNTIYF
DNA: TGTGCCAGCAGCGTAGAGCCTGCTGGAAACACCATATATTTT

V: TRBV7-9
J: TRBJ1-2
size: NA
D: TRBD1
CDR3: CASSLTGQGTYGYTF
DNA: TGTGCCAGCAGCTTAACGGGACAGGGGACCTATGGCTACACCTTC

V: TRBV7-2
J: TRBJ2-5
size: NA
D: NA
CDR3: CASRLAGRGIETQYF
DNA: TGTGCCAGCAGATTAGCTGGCAGGGGCATAGAGACCCAGTACTTC

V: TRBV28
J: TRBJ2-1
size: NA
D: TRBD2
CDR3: CASSWGGGAVYNEQFF
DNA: TGTGCCAGCAGTTGGGGCGGGGGGGCAGTCTACAATGAGCAGTTCTTC

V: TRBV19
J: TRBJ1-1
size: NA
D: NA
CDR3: CASSQATGRLNTEAFF
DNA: TGTGCCAGTAGCCAGGCGACAGGAAGATTGAACACTGAAGCTTTCTTT

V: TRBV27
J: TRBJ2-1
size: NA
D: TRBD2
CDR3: CASSPPGLAGYNEQFF
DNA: TGTGCCAGCAGTCCGCCGGGACTAGCGGGATACAATGAGCAGTTCTTC

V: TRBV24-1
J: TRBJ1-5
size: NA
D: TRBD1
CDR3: CATSDLQTGGSNQPQHF
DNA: TGTGCCACCAGTGATTTGCAAACAGGGGGGAGCAATCAGCCCCAGCATTTT